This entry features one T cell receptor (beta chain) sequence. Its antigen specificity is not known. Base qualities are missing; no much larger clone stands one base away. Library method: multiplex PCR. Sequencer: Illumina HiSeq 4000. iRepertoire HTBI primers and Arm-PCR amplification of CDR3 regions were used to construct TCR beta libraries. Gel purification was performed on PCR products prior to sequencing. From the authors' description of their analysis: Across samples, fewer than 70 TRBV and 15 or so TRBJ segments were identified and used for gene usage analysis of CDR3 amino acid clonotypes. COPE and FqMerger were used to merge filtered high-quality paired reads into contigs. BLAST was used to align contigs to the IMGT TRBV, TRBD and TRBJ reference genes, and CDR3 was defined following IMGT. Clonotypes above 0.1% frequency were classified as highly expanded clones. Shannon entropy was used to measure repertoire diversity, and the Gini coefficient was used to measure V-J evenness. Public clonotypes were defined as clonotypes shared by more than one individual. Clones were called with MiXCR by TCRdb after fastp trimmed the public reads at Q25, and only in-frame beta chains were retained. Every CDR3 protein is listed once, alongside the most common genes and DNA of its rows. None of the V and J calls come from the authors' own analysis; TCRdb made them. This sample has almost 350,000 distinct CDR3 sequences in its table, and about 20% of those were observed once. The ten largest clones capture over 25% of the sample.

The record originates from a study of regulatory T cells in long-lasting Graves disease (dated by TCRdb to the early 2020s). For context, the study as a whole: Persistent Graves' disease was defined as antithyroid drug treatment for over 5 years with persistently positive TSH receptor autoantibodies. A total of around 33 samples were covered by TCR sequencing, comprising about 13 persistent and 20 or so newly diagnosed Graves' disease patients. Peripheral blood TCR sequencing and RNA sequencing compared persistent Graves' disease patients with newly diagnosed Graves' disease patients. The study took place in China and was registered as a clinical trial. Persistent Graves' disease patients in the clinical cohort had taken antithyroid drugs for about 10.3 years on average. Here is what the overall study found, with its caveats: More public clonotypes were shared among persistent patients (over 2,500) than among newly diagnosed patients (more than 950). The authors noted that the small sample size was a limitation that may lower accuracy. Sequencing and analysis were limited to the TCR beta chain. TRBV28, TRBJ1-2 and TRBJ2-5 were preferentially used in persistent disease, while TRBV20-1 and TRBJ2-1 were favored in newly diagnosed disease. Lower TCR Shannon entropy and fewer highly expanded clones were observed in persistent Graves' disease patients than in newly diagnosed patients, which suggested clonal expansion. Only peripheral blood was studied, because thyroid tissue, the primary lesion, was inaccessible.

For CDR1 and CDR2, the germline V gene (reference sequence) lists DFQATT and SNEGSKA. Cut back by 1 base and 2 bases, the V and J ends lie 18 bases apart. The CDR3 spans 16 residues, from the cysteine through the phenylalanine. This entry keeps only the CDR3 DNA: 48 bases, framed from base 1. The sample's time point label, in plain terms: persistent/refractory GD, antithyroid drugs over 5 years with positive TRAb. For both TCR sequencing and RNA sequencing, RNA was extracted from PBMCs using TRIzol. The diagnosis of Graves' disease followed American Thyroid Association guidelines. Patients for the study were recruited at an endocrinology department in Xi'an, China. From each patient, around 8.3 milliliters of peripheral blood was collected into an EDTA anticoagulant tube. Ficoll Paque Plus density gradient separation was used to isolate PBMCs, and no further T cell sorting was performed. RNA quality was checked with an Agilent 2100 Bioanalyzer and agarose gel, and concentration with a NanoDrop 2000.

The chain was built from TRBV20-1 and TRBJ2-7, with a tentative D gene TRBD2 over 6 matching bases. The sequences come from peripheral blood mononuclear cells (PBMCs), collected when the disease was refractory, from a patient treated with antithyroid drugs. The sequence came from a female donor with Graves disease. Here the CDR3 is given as CSARVFGTSNTYEQYF. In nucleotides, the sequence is TGCAGTGCTAGAGTGTTTGGGACTTCTAATACCTACGAGCAGTACTTC.